This record covers a single T cell receptor beta chain. The V gene's germline CDR1 is SGHRS and CDR2 YFSETQ. The CDR3 is 12 amino acids. Deletions cut 1 base from V and 5 bases from J, with 7 bases between. This sample is part of a study of T-cell memory formation after mild COVID-19. TCRdb reprocessed the 5' RACE reads via MiXCR and lists one record per CDR3 protein. The sample includes roughly 100,000 distinct CDR3 sequences, 15% to 20% seen only once; the top ten take 28%. Sequences were obtained from PBMCs or a T cell subset sorted from them (not recorded which). The chain links TRBV5-1 to TRBJ2-7, with D possibly matching TRBD1 (5 bases). The source is an adult woman who had mild COVID-19 (a few samples of this study predate the infection). Cell type and time point are not known. This CDR3 is CASSLSRDEQYF. As DNA, the CDR3 is TGCGCCAGCAGCTTGAGCAGGGACGAGCAGTACTTC.